The clone carrying this T cell receptor (beta chain) was counted at least ten times. The antigen is unknown. V dropped 5 bases and J dropped 5; count of bases not matched to a gene: 4. The CDR3 has 14 amino acids. Per the germline V gene, CDR1 is SGHTA and CDR2 is FQGTGA. The sample belongs to a study of T cell repertoires in cytomegalovirus infection. Whole-study findings and limits: There were carriers of CMV plus the relevant HLA, and cumulative public TCR beta family frequency identified them. What dominated the ex vivo response were HLA-C-restricted CMV-specific TCR beta clonotypes.

TCRdb used MiXCR to reprocess the reads, holding one entry per CDR3 protein. In the table there are about 240,000 distinct CDR3 sequences, about 12% of which are singletons. This chain uses TRBV7-3 with TRBJ2-5, with 11 bases matching TRBD2. Sequenced sample: PBMCs. The sequence derives from a human donor in good health (CMV status not recorded). Some clones in this sample may be carry-over from other donors' samples. The CDR3 region is CASSPTSGAETQYF. As DNA, the CDR3 is TGTGCCAGCAGCCCGACTAGCGGGGCGGAGACCCAGTACTTC.